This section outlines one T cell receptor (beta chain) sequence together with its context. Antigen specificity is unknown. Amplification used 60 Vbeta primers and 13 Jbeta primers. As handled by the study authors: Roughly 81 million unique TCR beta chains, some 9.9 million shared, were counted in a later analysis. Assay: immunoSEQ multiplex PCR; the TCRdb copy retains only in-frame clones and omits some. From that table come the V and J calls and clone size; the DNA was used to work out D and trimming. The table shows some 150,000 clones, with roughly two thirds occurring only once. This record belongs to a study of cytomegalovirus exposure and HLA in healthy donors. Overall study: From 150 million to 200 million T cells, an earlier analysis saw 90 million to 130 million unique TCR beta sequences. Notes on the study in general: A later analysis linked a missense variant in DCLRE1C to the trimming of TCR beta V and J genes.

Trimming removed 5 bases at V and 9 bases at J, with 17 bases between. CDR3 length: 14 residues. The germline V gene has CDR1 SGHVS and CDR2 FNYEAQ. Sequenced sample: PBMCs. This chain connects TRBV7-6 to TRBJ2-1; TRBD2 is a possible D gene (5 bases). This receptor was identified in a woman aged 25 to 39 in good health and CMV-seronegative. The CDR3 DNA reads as TGTGCCAGCAGCCCTCGGGAAGATTCCAGTGAGCAGTTCTTC. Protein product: CASSPREDSSEQFF.